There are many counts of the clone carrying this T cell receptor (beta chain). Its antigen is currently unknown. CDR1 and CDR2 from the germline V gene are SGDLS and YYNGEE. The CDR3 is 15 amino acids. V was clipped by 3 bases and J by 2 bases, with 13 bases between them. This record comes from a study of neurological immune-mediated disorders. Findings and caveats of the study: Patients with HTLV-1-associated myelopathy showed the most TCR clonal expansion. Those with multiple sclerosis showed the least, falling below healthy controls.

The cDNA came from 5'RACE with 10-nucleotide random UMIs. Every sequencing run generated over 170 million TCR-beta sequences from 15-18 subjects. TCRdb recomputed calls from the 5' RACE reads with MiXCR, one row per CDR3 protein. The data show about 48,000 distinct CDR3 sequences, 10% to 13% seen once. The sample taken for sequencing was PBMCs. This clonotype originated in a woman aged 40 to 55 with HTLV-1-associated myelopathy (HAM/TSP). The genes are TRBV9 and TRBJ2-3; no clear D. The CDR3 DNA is TGTGCCAGCAGCGCCCGACTCGCACCCACAGATACGCAGTATTTT. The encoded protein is CASSARLAPTDTQYF.